These 17 T cell receptor beta chains were sequenced from one sample in a study of cytomegalovirus exposure and HLA in healthy donors. Amplification used 60 Vbeta primers and 13 Jbeta primers. The protocol was immunoSEQ multiplex PCR, while the TCRdb copy is restricted to in-frame clones and leaves out a portion. The data contain about 89,000 clones, 63% of them singletons. Input material: PBMCs. The receptors here all came from a woman aged 30 to 39 in good health and CMV-seronegative.

This chain joins TRBV19 and TRBJ1-5; no reliable D call. The germline V and J ends were trimmed by 5 bases and 0 bases, with 11 bases remaining between them. The CDR3 is 15 amino acids. CDR1 and CDR2 (germline): LNHDA, SQIVND (reference sequence). CDR3 DNA: TGTGCCAGTAGTGTGTACTTAGATAGCAATCAGCCCCAGCATTTT. Translation gives CASSVYLDSNQPQHF.

CDR3 DNA: TGTGCCAGCAGCTTACAGGCAGGCCCAGGGTACGAGCAGTACTTC. Translation: CASSLQAGPGYEQYF. The V and J genes are TRBV7-9 and TRBJ2-7, with D possibly being TRBD1 (5 bases). This CDR3 comprises 15 residues. The ends were cut back, 2 bases at V and 4 bases at J, with 15 bases in the middle. CDR1 and CDR2 from the germline V gene are SEHNR and FQNEAQ (reference sequence).

This chain joins TRBV6-5 and TRBJ1-2; D possibly corresponds to TRBD1 (5 bases). Germline assignment: CDR1 MNHEY and CDR2 SVGAGI. The CDR3 has 12 amino acids. The V end was cut by 2 bases, the J end by 4 bases, with 5 bases between. In DNA, the CDR3 is TGTGCCAGCAGTTACGACAGCTATGGCTACACCTTC. Its translation: CASSYDSYGYTF.

The V and J genes are TRBV9 and TRBJ1-2, with 10 bases matching TRBD1. The CDR3 runs to 17 residues. With 2 bases clipped from V and 3 bases from J, the junction kept 10 bases outside the gene matches. In germline, CDR1 is SGDLS, CDR2 YYNGEE. This CDR3 is CASSVPNRDRGDYGYTF. CDR3 coding DNA: TGTGCCAGCAGCGTGCCAAACCGGGACAGGGGAGACTATGGCTACACCTTC.

The V and J genes are TRBV7-8 and TRBJ1-2; 9 nucleotides line up with TRBD1. CDR1 and CDR2 (germline): SGHVS, FQNEAQ. This CDR3 contains 14 residues. The junction had 1 base not matched to a gene; V was cut back by 3 bases and J by 2 bases. The CDR3 nucleotides are TGTGCCAGCAGCTTGGGGACAGGGAACTATGGCTACACCTTC. Encoded protein: CASSLGTGNYGYTF.

This clone was detected only a few times. The CDR3 protein is CASSRDIYQPQHF. CDR3 coding DNA: TGTGCCAGCAGTCGGGACATCTATCAGCCCCAGCATTTT. The chain joins TRBV6-5 to TRBJ1-5; D may be TRBD1 (6 bases). Germline loops: CDR1 MNHEY, CDR2 SVGAGI. The length of the CDR3 is 13 residues. Trimming took off 5 bases at V and 5 bases at J, with 10 bases between the two ends.

The chain carries TRBV4-1 and TRBJ1-5, with 7 bases matching TRBD1. The CDR3 has 15 amino acids. CDR1 is MGHRA, CDR2 YSYEKL, per germline. Germline trimming cut 4 bases from V and 7 bases from J; bases unmatched to any gene: 10. The CDR3 here is CASSRDREGRQPQHF. DNA of the CDR3: TGCGCCAGCAGCCGAGACAGGGAAGGGCGGCAGCCCCAGCATTTT.

This chain connects TRBV7-9 to TRBJ2-2, with 10 bases that match TRBD1. In germline, CDR1 is SEHNR, CDR2 FQNEAQ (reference sequence). The CDR3 is 16 amino acids. With V trimmed by 5 bases and J by 5 bases, 8 bases remained unmatched. The CDR3, as DNA: TGTGCCAGCAGCCTACCGGGACAGGGGAGGACCGGGGAGCTGTTTTTT. It yields the protein CASSLPGQGRTGELFF.

The rearrangement links TRBV5-1 to TRBJ1-1; 8 bases line up with TRBD1. The CDR3 has 15 residues. Germline CDR1 is SGHRS and CDR2 is YFSETQ. The trim removed 7 bases at V and 0 bases at J, leaving 8 bases unmatched. The CDR3 sequence is CASLGQGGVNTEAFF. CDR3 in DNA: TGCGCCAGCTTAGGACAGGGAGGGGTGAACACTGAAGCTTTCTTT.

This clone was counted between two and nine times. The CDR3 DNA is TGCAGCGTCGGCGCCGGGACAGGGGCCAACGAGCAGTACTTC. Protein: CSVGAGTGANEQYF. The gene calls are TRBV29-1 and TRBJ2-7; 10 bases are shared with TRBD1. CDR1 and CDR2 from the germline V gene are SQVTM and ANQGSEA. The CDR3 runs 14 residues. V lost 6 bases to trimming and J lost 5 bases; unmatched junction nucleotides: 10.

V usage is TRBV29-1 and J usage is TRBJ2-4, with TRBD1 as a possible D gene (6 bases). From germline, CDR1 is SQVTM and CDR2 ANQGSEA. V shed 6 bases and J shed 7 bases, with 10 bases lying between them. This CDR3 is 11 amino acids long. This CDR3 is CSVTQGNIQYF. The CDR3 DNA sequence: TGCAGCGTGACCCAGGGGAACATTCAGTACTTC.

This chain joins TRBV4-2 and TRBJ2-5; tentatively, D is TRBD1 (5 bases). V was cut by 4 bases and J by 2 bases, with 8 bases left in between. Germline V gene sequence: CDR1 LGHNA, CDR2 YNFKEQ. This CDR3 is built from 13 residues. The CDR3 region has the DNA TGTGCCAGCAGCCCTCAGGGTCAAGAGACCCAGTACTTC. This gives the protein CASSPQGQETQYF.

The V gene is TRBV7-2, the J gene TRBJ2-3; a possible D gene is TRBD2 (5 bases). The germline gives CDR1 SGHTA, CDR2 FQGNSA. V lost 1 base to trimming and J lost 7 bases, with 15 bases between them. The CDR3 loop spans 15 amino acids. The CDR3 spells CASSLVEAGRNTQYF. CDR3 sequence (DNA): TGTGCCAGCAGCTTAGTGGAGGCTGGCCGCAATACGCAGTATTTT.

The rearrangement joins TRBV5-1 to TRBJ2-7; TRBD1 matches at 12 bases. The CDR3 has 14 residues. The V gene end was trimmed by 6 bases and the J gene end by 5 bases; junction bases not matched to a gene: 6. Germline loops: CDR1 SGHRS, CDR2 YFSETQ. The CDR3 nucleotides read TGCGCCAGCATGCCGGGACAGGGGGCTCACGAGCAGTACTTC. It is translated as CASMPGQGAHEQYF. The whole variable domain, remainder taken from reference TRBV5-1 and TRBJ2-7, is KAGVTQTPRYLIKTRGQQVTLSCSPISGHRSVSWYQQTPGQGLQFLFEYFSETQRNKGNFPGRFSGRQFSNSRSEMNVSTLELGDSALYLCASMPGQGAHEQYFGPGTRLTVT.

This clone was seen a handful of times. The chain is built from TRBV10-1 and TRBJ1-1; D is unclear. The CDR3 is made up of 14 amino acids. Between the trimmed V and J ends, which lost 5 bases and 0 bases, there was a span of 10 bases. Per germline, CDR1 WNHNN and CDR2 SYGVQD (reference sequence). CDR3 protein: CASSPNKLNTEAFF. CDR3 in DNA: TGCGCCAGCAGTCCCAACAAGTTGAACACTGAAGCTTTCTTT.

J is TRBJ2-7 and V is TRBV2; 7 positions agree with TRBD1. The CDR3 runs to 13 residues. V was pared by 4 bases and J by 5 bases, with 5 bases of the junction left unmatched. In germline, CDR1 is SNHLY, CDR2 FYNNEI. The CDR3 protein is CASSGDRVHEQYF. DNA of the CDR3: TGTGCCAGCAGTGGTGACAGGGTTCACGAGCAGTACTTC. The whole variable domain, filled in from reference TRBV2 and TRBJ2-7, reads EPEVTQTPSHQVTQMGQEVILRCVPISNHLYFYWYRQILGQKVEFLVSFYNNEISEKSEIFDDQFSVERPDGSNFTLKIRSTKLEDSAMYFCASSGDRVHEQYFGPGTRLTVT.

The chain carries TRBV4-1 and TRBJ2-7; 10 nucleotides line up with TRBD1. V lost 4 bases, J lost 4 bases, and 7 bases stayed unmatched. CDR3 length: 15 amino acids. The V gene's germline CDR1 is MGHRA and CDR2 YSYEKL. For the CDR3, the DNA is TGCGCCAGCAGCCCGGGACAGGGGCCCCTGTACGAGCAGTACTTC. The encoded protein is CASSPGQGPLYEQYF.